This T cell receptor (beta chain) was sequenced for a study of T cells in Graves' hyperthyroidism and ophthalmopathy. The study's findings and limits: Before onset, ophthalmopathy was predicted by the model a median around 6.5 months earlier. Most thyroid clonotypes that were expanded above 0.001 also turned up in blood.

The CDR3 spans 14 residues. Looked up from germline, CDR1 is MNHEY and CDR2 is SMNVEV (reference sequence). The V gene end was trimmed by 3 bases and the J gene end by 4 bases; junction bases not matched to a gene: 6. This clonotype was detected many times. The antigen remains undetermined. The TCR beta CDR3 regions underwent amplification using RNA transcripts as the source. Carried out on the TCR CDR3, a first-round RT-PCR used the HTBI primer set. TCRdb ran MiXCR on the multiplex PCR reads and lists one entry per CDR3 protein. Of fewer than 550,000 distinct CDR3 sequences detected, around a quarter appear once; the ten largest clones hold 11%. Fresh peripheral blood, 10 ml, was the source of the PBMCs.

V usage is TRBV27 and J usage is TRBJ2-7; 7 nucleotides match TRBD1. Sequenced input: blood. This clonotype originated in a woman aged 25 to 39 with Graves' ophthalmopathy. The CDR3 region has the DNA TGTGCCAGCAGTTTTTGGGCAGGGGGTTACGAGCAGTACTTC. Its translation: CASSFWAGGYEQYF.